Below, 18 T cell receptor beta chains from the same sample are listed, as sequenced in a study of shared clonotypes between healthy human individuals (TCRdb year 2020). The library was generated by the immunoSEQ multiplex PCR assay. What TCRdb holds here is the immuneACCESS table cut down to in-frame rearrangements. Part of the clones is not present; checked against another copy, under half of the missing clones reflect an unresolved V gene, and the others are unexplained. The sample records roughly 700,000 clones, about 74% of which are singletons. The ten most abundant clones make up less than 2% of the sample. The sample was memory CD4+ T cells sorted from blood. The intended sense of this specimen's cell subset or site label: CD45RA-negative fraction. These receptors were collected from a woman aged 25 to 39 in good health.

V usage is TRBV29-1 and J usage is TRBJ1-4; no clear D. The CDR3 has 12 residues. V was clipped by 6 bases and J by 6 bases, with 11 bases between them. Germline V gives CDR1 SQVTM, CDR2 ANQGSEA. The CDR3 nucleotides are TGCAGCGTCCGGTCGGGAGATGAAAAACTGTTTTTT. Translation gives CSVRSGDEKLFF.

CDR3 protein: CASSVGGYGYTF. In DNA, the CDR3 is TGTGCCAGCAGTGTAGGCGGCTATGGCTACACCTTC. The chain employs TRBV25-1 and TRBJ1-2; no reliable D call. Germline-derived CDR1 and CDR2 are MGHDK and SYGVNS. V lost 4 bases, J lost 4 bases, and 7 bases lay in between. The CDR3 sequence is 12 residues long.

V and J are TRBV6-1 and TRBJ1-2, with D hard to call. Germline CDR1 MNHNS, CDR2 SASEGT. V lost 4 bases, J lost 7 bases, and 13 bases lay in between. The CDR3 length is 13 residues. The CDR3: CASSVNSPRGYTF. The CDR3 region has the DNA TGTGCCAGCAGTGTTAACAGCCCCCGTGGCTACACCTTC.

This clone has at least ten counts. The rearrangement joins TRBV2 to TRBJ2-1; D call uncertain. This CDR3 is 11 amino acids long. Trimming pared 11 bases from V and 4 bases from J, leaving 9 bases between. CDR1 is SNHLY, CDR2 FYNNEI, per germline. The CDR3 nucleotides read TGTGCCGGAGCAAATTACAATGAGCAGTTCTTC. This codes for CAGANYNEQFF.

The chain carries TRBV28 and TRBJ2-1, with D possibly being TRBD2 (5 bases). V was cut by 6 bases and J by 6 bases, with 18 bases left in between. The CDR3 extends over 15 amino acids. The germline gives CDR1 MDHEN, CDR2 SYDVKM. The CDR3 here is CASRAAGPRANEQFF. The DNA for the CDR3 is TGTGCCAGCAGGGCCGCGGGTCCTCGCGCCAATGAGCAGTTCTTC.

This chain joins TRBV25-1 and TRBJ2-6; TRBD1 aligns across 8 bases. This CDR3 comprises 18 residues. CDR1 is MGHDK and CDR2 is SYGVNS in the germline V gene. V was pared by 1 base and J by 3 bases, with 8 bases of the junction left unmatched. The CDR3 nucleotides are TGTGCCAGCAGTGAATCCGCAGGGGGCCCCGTTGGGGCCAACGTCCTGACTTTC. Its protein is CASSESAGGPVGANVLTF.

The chain uses TRBV13 and TRBJ2-3; D is possibly TRBD1 (5 bases). The germline V gene encodes CDR1 PRHDT and CDR2 FYEKMQ (reference sequence). The CDR3 totals 16 residues. Trimming took off 1 base at V and 2 bases at J, with 13 bases between the two ends. CDR3 sequence (DNA): TGTGCCAGCAGCTTAGAAAACAGGTTTTTCACAGATACGCAGTATTTT. Translation gives CASSLENRFFTDTQYF.

This sequence joins TRBV5-1 and TRBJ2-4; TRBD1 matches 8 bases. This CDR3 is 16 amino acids long. Trimming took 0 bases from V and 9 from J; bases not matched to a gene: 11. Germline lookup yields CDR1 SGHRS and CDR2 YFSETQ. In DNA, the CDR3 is TGCGCCAGCAGCTTGGGAGCCGACAGGGGATGGAGCATTCAGTACTTC. This sequence encodes CASSLGADRGWSIQYF.

This clone was detected only a few times. The chain carries TRBV7-2 and TRBJ2-1; D unclear. Germline CDR1 SGHTA, CDR2 FQGNSA. V lost 5 bases and J 8 bases, leaving 13 bases between the germline ends. The CDR3 has 13 amino acids. The CDR3 region is CASSGRRRDEQFF. As DNA, the CDR3 is TGTGCCAGCAGCGGTAGGCGGCGAGATGAGCAGTTCTTC. The full variable domain, in which reference TRBV7-2 and TRBJ2-1 provide the parts outside the CDR3, is GAGVSQSPSNKVTEKGKDVELRCDPISGHTALYWYRQSLGQGLEFLIYFQGNSAPDKSGLPSDRFSAERTGGSVSTLTIQRTQQEDSAVYLCASSGRRRDEQFFGPGTRLTVL.

This chain uses TRBV19 with TRBJ1-5, with D possibly TRBD1 on 5 matching bases. The CDR3 sequence is 15 residues long. Per the germline V gene, CDR1 is LNHDA and CDR2 is SQIVND (reference sequence). Trimming took off 3 bases at V and 4 bases at J, with 13 bases between the two ends. The CDR3 DNA follows: TGTGCCAGTAGTATCCTTGACAGAGAAAATCAGCCCCAGCATTTT. This encodes CASSILDRENQPQHF. Filled out from reference TRBV19 and TRBJ1-5, the complete variable domain reads DGGITQSPKYLFRKEGQNVTLSCEQNLNHDAMYWYRQDPGQGLRLIYYSQIVNDFQKGDIAEGYSVSREKKESFPLTVTSAQKNPTAFYLCASSILDRENQPQHFGDGTRLSIL.

The chain employs TRBV19 and TRBJ1-5; D remains unclear. Trimming left V 6 bases short and J 2 bases short, with 11 bases between. Per germline, CDR1 LNHDA and CDR2 SQIVND (reference sequence). The CDR3 has 14 residues. Written as DNA, the CDR3 is TGTGCCAGTAGGACACTGCCGGGCAATCAGCCCCAGCATTTT. This encodes CASRTLPGNQPQHF.

As DNA, the CDR3 is TGCGCCAGCAGCCCGGACTGGCAGGGGGCCCAGTACTTC. This sequence encodes CASSPDWQGAQYF. The J gene is TRBJ2-5, the V gene TRBV4-1, with 7 bases that match TRBD1. CDR1 MGHRA and CDR2 YSYEKL come from the germline V gene. With V trimmed by 4 bases and J by 9 bases, 8 bases remained unmatched. This CDR3 is built from 13 residues.

The rearrangement joins TRBV11-2 to TRBJ1-1, with D maybe TRBD1 (5 bases). Trimming pared 5 bases from V and 8 bases from J, leaving 15 bases between. Germline V gene lookup returns CDR1 SGHAT and CDR2 FQNNGV. The CDR3 totals 13 residues. CDR3 coding DNA: TGTGCCAGCAGCGTGGGACCGACGAGAGAAGCTTTCTTT. Translating gives CASSVGPTREAFF.

The chain recombines TRBV9 with TRBJ1-3; weak D call: TRBD1 (5 bases). Germline V gives CDR1 SGDLS, CDR2 YYNGEE. This CDR3 comprises 17 residues. Trimming left V 4 bases short and J 8 bases short, with 25 bases between. CDR3 sequence reads: CASSPTGDSSGGHTIYF. The DNA for the CDR3 is TGTGCCAGCAGCCCTACTGGGGACTCATCAGGCGGTCACACCATATATTTT.

The chain links TRBV9 to TRBJ1-3; 8 bases are shared with TRBD1. Germline loops: CDR1 SGDLS, CDR2 YYNGEE. This CDR3 region has 15 residues. Trimming removed 5 bases from V and 3 bases from J; junction bases left unmatched: 7. CDR3 coding DNA: TGTGCCAGCAGTAGACAGGGGTCTGGTGGAAACACCATATATTTT. This encodes CASSRQGSGGNTIYF. The full variable domain, rest sourced from reference TRBV9 and TRBJ1-3, is DSGVTQTPKHLITATGQRVTLRCSPRSGDLSVYWYQQSLDQGLQFLIQYYNGEERAKGNILERFSAQQFPDLHSELNLSSLELGDSALYFCASSRQGSGGNTIYFGEGSWLTVV.

The gene calls are TRBV20-1 and TRBJ2-1; D uncertain. Germline CDR1 DFQATT, CDR2 SNEGSKA (reference sequence). The ends were cut back, 6 bases at V and 10 bases at J, with 10 bases in the middle. This CDR3 comprises 10 residues. CDR3 sequence reads: CSADEIEQFF. In nucleotides, the CDR3 is TGCAGTGCCGACGAGATAGAGCAGTTCTTC.

The table lists this clone with a count of one. The rearrangement joins TRBV7-8 to TRBJ1-5; 10 nucleotides agree with TRBD1. The V gene's germline CDR1 is SGHVS and CDR2 FQNEAQ. CDR3 size: 18 residues. Trimming took 6 bases from V and 0 from J; bases not matched to a gene: 11. CDR3 nucleotides: TGTGCCAGCAGTCAGGGACAGGGGACCCAATATAGCAATCAGCCCCAGCATTTT. This sequence encodes CASSQGQGTQYSNQPQHF.

The chain carries TRBV18 and TRBJ1-4, with D perhaps matching TRBD1 (5 bases). This CDR3 has 15 amino acids. Germline V gene sequence: CDR1 KGHSH, CDR2 LQKENI. Deletions cut 3 bases from V and 3 bases from J, with 11 bases between. The CDR3 nucleotides read TGTGCCAGCTCACCCTCCGGACACCCTAATGAAAAACTGTTTTTT. This encodes CASSPSGHPNEKLFF.